Shown below are 21 T cell receptor beta chains from a single sample sequenced in a study of CD8 T cells in Susac syndrome (dated by TCRdb to between 2017 and 2020). Libraries were made using the immunoSEQ multiplex PCR assay. RNA was extracted using the RNeasy kit, and about 0.45 to 1 ug of the RNA was reverse transcribed with random hexamers. In TCRdb, the public reads were trimmed at Q25 with fastp and aligned with MiXCR, with productive beta chains retained. CDR3 protein sequences are deduplicated, and each keeps its most common genes and DNA. The sample table contains about 200,000 distinct CDR3 sequences; only one count was recorded for roughly 96% of them. Clones ranked in the top ten supply approximately 0.094% of the sample. Sequencing was performed on CD4+ T cells from PBMCs. These receptors all come from a human donor in good health.

The chain combines TRBV18 with TRBJ1-5; maybe TRBD1 (5 bases). CDR1 and CDR2 (germline): KGHSH, LQKENI. CDR3 length: 14 residues. V was shortened by 0 bases and J by 9 bases, with 12 bases between the two germline ends. CDR3 sequence reads: CASSPPVGGGPQHF. Written as DNA, the CDR3 is TGTGCCAGCTCACCACCGGTTGGGGGAGGGCCCCAGCATTTT.

V and J are TRBV7-9 and TRBJ1-2; 8 bases map to TRBD1. Per germline, CDR1 SEHNR and CDR2 FQNEAQ (reference sequence). The length of the CDR3 is 13 residues. V dropped 6 bases and J dropped 6; count of bases not matched to a gene: 6. The CDR3 is CASSYTGGDGYTF. The CDR3 DNA reads TGTGCCAGCAGTTACACAGGGGGGGATGGCTACACCTTC.

The chain couples TRBV29-1 to TRBJ2-2; a weak D match, TRBD1 (6 bases). V lost 7 bases to trimming and J lost 4 bases, with 19 bases between them. The CDR3 is 15 residues long. Germline lookup yields CDR1 SQVTM and CDR2 ANQGSEA. CDR3 region: CSAGRTASVTGELFF. The CDR3, as DNA: TGCAGCGCTGGTCGGACAGCCTCGGTCACCGGGGAGCTGTTTTTT.

The rearrangement joins TRBV9 to TRBJ2-1, with TRBD2 as a possible D gene (6 bases). V was cut by 4 bases and J by 4 bases, with 15 bases left in between. The length of the CDR3 is 15 residues. Germline V lookup: CDR1 SGDLS, CDR2 YYNGEE. DNA of the CDR3: TGTGCCAGCAGCCGTAGCGGCACCCAATACAATGAGCAGTTCTTC. Translation gives CASSRSGTQYNEQFF.

V is TRBV6-5 and J is TRBJ1-2; possibly TRBD1 for D (6 bases). CDR3 length: 13 amino acids. With 4 bases removed from V and 2 bases from J, the gap between germline ends came to 8 bases. The germline gives CDR1 MNHEY, CDR2 SVGAGI. CDR3 in amino acids: CASSLDSNYGYTF. CDR3 nucleotide sequence: TGTGCCAGCAGTTTGGACAGCAACTATGGCTACACCTTC.

The CDR3 DNA follows: TGTGCCACGGCCGGGTCTCCCAATGAGCAGTTCTTC. Encoded protein: CATAGSPNEQFF. The chain carries TRBV24-1 and TRBJ2-1; D is unclear. The germline gives CDR1 KGHDR, CDR2 SFDVKD. The CDR3 is made up of 12 amino acids. V lost 10 bases and J 6 bases, leaving 12 bases between the germline ends.

V gene TRBV20-1 combines with J gene TRBJ2-7; D is ambiguous. Trimming pared 3 bases from V and 3 bases from J, leaving 6 bases between. Germline loops: CDR1 DFQATT, CDR2 SNEGSKA (reference sequence). This CDR3 is built from 11 residues. In DNA form, the CDR3 reads TGCAGTGCTAGGGCCTTCTACGAGCAGTACGTC. Residues: CSARAFYEQYV.

J is TRBJ2-1 and V is TRBV3-1; TRBD2 matches 8 bases. The V gene end was trimmed by 3 bases and the J gene end by 3 bases; junction bases not matched to a gene: 7. This CDR3 has 16 residues. CDR1 and CDR2 from the germline V gene are LGHDT and YNNKEL (reference sequence). The chain's CDR3 is CASSHAGGRLYNEQFF. Written as DNA, the CDR3 is TGTGCCAGCAGCCATGCGGGAGGTCGCCTCTACAATGAGCAGTTCTTC.

This clonotype was recorded a few times. One end of the junction varies from germline; a read error may be responsible. The rearrangement uses TRBV7-7 and TRBJ2-5; 10 bases match TRBD2. Germline-derived CDR1 and CDR2 are SSHAT and FNYEAQ (reference sequence). The CDR3 is 15 amino acids. The CDR3 spells CASSPSGGRGETQYF. For the CDR3, the DNA is TGTGCTAGCAGCCCTAGCGGGGGCAGAGGAGAGACCCAGTACTTC. The full variable domain, completed using reference TRBV7-7 and TRBJ2-5, is GAGVSQSPRYKVTKRGQDVTLRCDPISSHATLYWYQQALGQGPEFLTYFNYEAQPDKSGLPSDRFSAERPEGSISTLTIQRTEQRDSAMYRCASSPSGGRGETQYFGPGTRLLVL.

The rearrangement uses TRBV3-1 and TRBJ1-6, with D uncertain. With 5 bases removed from V and 10 bases from J, the gap between germline ends came to 12 bases. Germline values: CDR1 LGHDT, CDR2 YNNKEL (reference sequence). This CDR3 is built from 13 residues. The CDR3 protein is CASSFVERSPLHF. CDR3 sequence (DNA): TGTGCCAGCAGCTTCGTGGAACGGTCACCCCTCCACTTT.

The V and J genes are TRBV24-1 and TRBJ2-4; possibly TRBD1 for D (5 bases). The CDR3 consists of 12 residues. CDR1 is KGHDR, CDR2 SFDVKD, per germline. V dropped 3 bases and J dropped 6 bases, with 5 bases sitting between them. The CDR3 bases are TGTGCCACCAGTGATCAGGGAAACATTCAGTACTTC. Protein product: CATSDQGNIQYF.

J is TRBJ2-2 and V is TRBV20-1, with 7 positions matching TRBD2. J gave up 1 base and V 0 bases, and 5 bases lay outside the gene matches. CDR3 length: 16 amino acids. Looked up from germline, CDR1 is DFQATT and CDR2 is SNEGSKA (reference sequence). The CDR3 sequence: CSARDVLAGNTGELFF. The CDR3 nucleotides read TGCAGTGCTAGAGATGTATTAGCGGGGAACACCGGGGAGCTGTTTTTT.

The chain recombines TRBV1 with TRBJ1-2; the table calls TRBD1, which could not be checked here. TRBV1 is marked as a pseudogene. This CDR3 has 13 residues. CDR3 in amino acids: CTSSPGWRHGYTF. The CDR3 nucleotides read TGCACCAGCAGCCCCGGGTGGCGGCATGGCTACACCTTC.

The chain couples TRBV11-2 to TRBJ2-7, with D perhaps matching TRBD1 (6 bases). CDR1 and CDR2 from the germline V gene are SGHAT and FQNNGV. The ends were cut back, 5 bases at V and 2 bases at J, with 13 bases in the middle. This CDR3 is 14 amino acids long. The CDR3 bases are TGTGCCAGCAGCAACGCCAGGGGTGCCTACGAGCAGTACGTC. Encoded protein: CASSNARGAYEQYV.

V and J are TRBV30 and TRBJ2-4, with a possible D match to TRBD1 (5 bases). Germline V gene sequence: CDR1 GTSNPN, CDR2 SVGIG (reference sequence). The CDR3 contains 13 residues. V lost 2 bases to trimming and J lost 8 bases, with 13 bases between them. CDR3 loop: CAWSLGRLDIQYF. The CDR3 nucleotides read TGTGCCTGGAGTCTGGGGCGTCTGGACATTCAGTACTTC.

This chain links TRBV6-6 with TRBJ2-3; D is unresolved. CDR3 length: 15 amino acids. Germline V lookup: CDR1 MNHNY, CDR2 SVGAGI (reference sequence). The V end was cut by 5 bases, the J end by 0 bases, with 12 bases between. The CDR3 bases are TGTGCCAGCAGTCCCCGACCCCTCAGCACAGATACGCAGTATTTT. It encodes CASSPRPLSTDTQYF.

The genes are TRBV15 and TRBJ2-3; D remains ambiguous. From germline, CDR1 is LNHNV and CDR2 YYDKDF (reference sequence). The CDR3 loop spans 15 amino acids. Between the trimmed V and J ends, which lost 9 bases and 2 bases, there was a span of 18 bases. The CDR3 spells CATGRAPRDTDTQYF. The CDR3 region has the DNA TGTGCCACTGGTAGGGCCCCTCGAGACACAGATACGCAGTATTTT. Full variable domain (missing parts from reference TRBV15 and TRBJ2-3): DAMVIQNPRYQVTQFGKPVTLSCSQTLNHNVMYWYQQKSSQAPKLLFHYYDKDFNNEADTPDNFQSRRPNTSFCFLDIRSPGLGDTAMYLCATGRAPRDTDTQYFGPGTRLTVL.

This rearrangement joins TRBV30 to TRBJ2-2; D is uncertain. The germline V gene has CDR1 GTSNPN and CDR2 SVGIG (reference sequence). Trimming took off 7 bases at V and 2 bases at J, with 14 bases between the two ends. The length of the CDR3 is 14 residues. CDR3 residues: CASHRQINTGELFF. The CDR3 DNA sequence: TGTGCCTCCCACCGGCAGATTAACACCGGGGAGCTGTTTTTT.

This chain joins TRBV28 and TRBJ1-2; D perhaps matches TRBD1 (6 bases). V shed 6 bases and J shed 4 bases, with 15 bases lying between them. Germline loops: CDR1 MDHEN, CDR2 SYDVKM. The CDR3 spans 14 residues. This chain's CDR3 is CASRLTGLSYGYTF. CDR3 DNA: TGTGCCAGCAGACTGACAGGTTTAAGCTATGGCTACACCTTC.

Here the CDR3 DNA reads TGCAGCGTCGGGACTTCTAGCTCCTACAATGAGCAGTTCTTC. This encodes CSVGTSSSYNEQFF. The V call is TRBV29-1, the J call TRBJ2-1, with D possibly TRBD2 on 6 matching bases. V lost 6 bases and J 0 bases, leaving 12 bases between the germline ends. The CDR3 contains 14 residues. Germline values: CDR1 SQVTM, CDR2 ANQGSEA.

This rearrangement joins TRBV19 to TRBJ2-5; 8 positions match TRBD1. The junction had 3 bases not matched to a gene; V was cut back by 2 bases and J by 4 bases. Germline CDR1 and CDR2: LNHDA and SQIVND (reference sequence). The length of the CDR3 is 14 residues. The CDR3: CASSITGGAETQYF. CDR3 bases: TGTGCCAGTAGTATAACAGGGGGAGCAGAGACCCAGTACTTC.